This TCR beta chain was captured in a study of beta chain features in type 1 diabetes. CD4+ naive, central memory, regulatory and stem cell-like memory cells were sorted via CD45RO/CCR7/CD25/CD127/CD95/CD27. All sorted populations exceeded 98% purity. The CDR3 has 14 amino acids. Germline V gene sequence: CDR1 SGHRS, CDR2 YFSETQ. The V end lost 0 bases, the J end lost 4 bases, and 8 bases lay between the germline ends. This clone was picked up one time. Every isolated RNA sample was fully reverse transcribed, so sequencing captured expressed TCRB transcripts. Clones were read by immunoSEQ multiplex PCR, and TCRdb kept only the in-frame ones, dropping some. In the table there are 160,000 or so clones, over 8.5% of which are singletons.

The sequence was obtained from a man aged 18 to 30 in good health. The sequenced material came from central memory CD4+ T cells from blood. J is TRBJ2-1 and V is TRBV5-1; D not certain. CDR3 sequence: CASSLGQEYNEQFF. CDR3 nucleotide sequence: TGCGCCAGCAGCTTGGGACAAGAATACAATGAGCAGTTCTTC.